This T cell receptor (beta chain) derives from a study of HIV-infected children after antiretroviral therapy interruption. On the study more broadly: Recorded EBV and CMV exposure existed for most children.

Treatment in this sample: PENTA 11 planned treatment interruption arm or continuous ART arm. This clonotype was seen at least ten times. Unique molecular identifiers were included in an RNA-based 3' RACE TCR library. TCRdb reprocessed the 3' RACE reads with MiXCR, giving one entry per CDR3 protein. This sample has 35,000 to 50,000 distinct CDR3 sequences; approximately 6.1% occur once, and the top ten carry more than 0.85%. This CDR3 has 14 amino acids. V was clipped by 6 bases and J by 10 bases, with 22 bases between them. Looked up from germline, CDR1 is DFQATT and CDR2 is SNEGSKA (reference sequence).

The rearrangement joins TRBV20-1 to TRBJ2-1, with D perhaps TRBD2 (6 bases). This material consisted of CD45RA+ CD4+ T cells from PBMCs, pooled from several time points, taken from a donor given antiretroviral therapy, either interrupted or continuous. Subset noted: naive CD4+ CD45RA+ CD45RO- T cells. The TCR originated in a pool of human donors with HIV. CDR3 residues: CSADSGTARDEQFF. The CDR3, as DNA: TGCAGTGCGGACTCCGGGACCGCGCGGGACGAGCAGTTCTTC.